What follows are 3 T cell receptor beta chains derived from one specimen sequenced in a study of CD8+ T cells in alopecia areata. The study sorted pooled cutaneous lymph node cells by CD4, CD8alpha, NKG2D, NKG2ACE and other markers. Extraction and reverse transcription of RNA yielded cDNA as the sequencing template. Only in-frame clones appear in the TCRdb table, and some are missing; sequencing was by immunoSEQ multiplex PCR. Singletons are absent from the sample, which has around 290,000 clones. Source material: CD4+ T cells sorted from a lymph node. Receptors were obtained from a C3H/HeJ mouse with alopecia areata. This strain has MHC haplotype H2-k.

Of note for this clone: The genes and germline here are from mouse. The read stops 4 residues short of the end of the CDR3; the missing end is completed from the germline J gene. The sample carries other DNA sequences with the same CDR3. The chain links TRBV13-2 to TRBJ1-2; 8 bases are shared with TRBD1. Looked up from germline, CDR1 is NNHNN and CDR2 is SYGAGS (reference sequence). The CDR3 has 13 amino acids. The CDR3: CASGEDRGSDYTF. CDR3 bases read: TGTGCCAGCGGTGAAGACAGGGGATCC.

Of note for this clone: Each gene name is a mouse one. The read ends 4 residues before the CDR3 terminus; that terminus is restored from the germline J gene. V usage is TRBV13-2 and J usage is TRBJ2-5; the D gene is possibly TRBD1 (5 bases). Per germline, CDR1 NNHNN and CDR2 SYGAGS (reference sequence). V was clipped by 0 bases and J by 0 bases, with 8 bases between them. The CDR3 is 15 amino acids. CDR3 in amino acids: CASGDVAGNQDTQYF. Incomplete CDR3 DNA: TGTGCCAGCGGTGATGTGGCAGGGAACCAAGAC.

About this clone: Gene names follow the mouse nomenclature. The CDR3 end falls 4 residues outside the read, so it is completed with the germline J gene. The chain is built from TRBV19 and TRBJ2-1; 8 bases map to TRBD1. The length of the CDR3 is 17 residues. The V gene's germline CDR1 is FNHDT and CDR2 SITEND (reference sequence). The trim removed 1 base at V and 1 base at J, leaving 7 bases unmatched. The CDR3: CASSIRTGSPNYAEQFF. Incomplete CDR3 DNA: TGTGCCAGCAGTATAAGGACAGGGAGTCCCAACTATGCT.